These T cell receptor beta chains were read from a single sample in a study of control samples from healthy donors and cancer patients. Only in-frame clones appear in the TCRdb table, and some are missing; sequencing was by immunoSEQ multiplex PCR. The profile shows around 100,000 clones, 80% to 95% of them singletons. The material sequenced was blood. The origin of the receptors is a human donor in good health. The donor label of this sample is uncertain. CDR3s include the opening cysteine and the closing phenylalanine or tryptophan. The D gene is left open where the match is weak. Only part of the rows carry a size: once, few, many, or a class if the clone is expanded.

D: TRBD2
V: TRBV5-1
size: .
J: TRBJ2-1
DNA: TGCGCCAGCAGCTTGGGGGCGGGGGGGACCTACAATGAGCAGTTCTTC
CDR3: CASSLGAGGTYNEQFF

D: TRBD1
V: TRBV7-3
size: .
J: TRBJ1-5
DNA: TGTGCCAGCAGCCCGACAGGGTCGGGTCAGCCCCAGCATTTT
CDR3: CASSPTGSGQPQHF

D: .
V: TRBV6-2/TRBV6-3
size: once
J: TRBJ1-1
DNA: TGTGCCAGCAGTTACTCCATTTTTAGGGGCGCAAAAACAGCGGACACTGAAGCTTTCTTT
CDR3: CASSYSIFRGAKTADTEAFF

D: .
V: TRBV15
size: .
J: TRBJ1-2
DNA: TGTGCCACCAGCAGACAAGGGAACGGCTACACCTTC
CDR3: CATSRQGNGYTF

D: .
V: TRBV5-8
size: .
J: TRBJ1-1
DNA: TGTGCCAGCAGCTTTGGACTGAACACTGAAGCTTTCTTT
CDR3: CASSFGLNTEAFF

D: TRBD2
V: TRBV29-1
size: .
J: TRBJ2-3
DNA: TGCAGCGCCCCTCTCTCGCGGGGGATCACAGATACGCAGTATTTT
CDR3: CSAPLSRGITDTQYF

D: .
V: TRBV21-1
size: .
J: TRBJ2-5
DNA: TGTGCCAGCAAGGCAGAAGAGACTCAGTACTTC
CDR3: CASKAEETQYF

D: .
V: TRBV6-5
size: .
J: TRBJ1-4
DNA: TGTGCCAGCAGAGCGCCTAATGAAAAACTGTTTTTT
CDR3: CASRAPNEKLFF

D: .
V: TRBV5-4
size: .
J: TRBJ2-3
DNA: TGTGCCAGCAGCCCCACTGCGGGCACAGATACGCAGTATTTT
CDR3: CASSPTAGTDTQYF

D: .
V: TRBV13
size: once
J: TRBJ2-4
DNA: TGTGCCAGCAGCTACCCTCGAGCCAAAAACATTCAGTACTTC
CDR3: CASSYPRAKNIQYF

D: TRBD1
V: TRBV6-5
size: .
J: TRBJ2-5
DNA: TGTGCCAGCAAACTAGGGACAGGGAAAGAGACCCAGTACTTC
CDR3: CASKLGTGKETQYF

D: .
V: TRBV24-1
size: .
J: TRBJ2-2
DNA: TGTGCCACCAGTGACCTACATCAGGGGGGCACCGGGGAGCTGTTTTTT
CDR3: CATSDLHQGGTGELFF

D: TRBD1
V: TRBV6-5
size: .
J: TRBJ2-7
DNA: TGTGCCAGCAGCGCGACAGGGGGATTTTACTACGAGCAGTACTTC
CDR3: CASSATGGFYYEQYF

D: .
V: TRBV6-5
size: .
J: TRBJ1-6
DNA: TGTGCCAGCAGGCCCGGGACTCTAAATTCACCCCTCCACTTT
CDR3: CASRPGTLNSPLHF

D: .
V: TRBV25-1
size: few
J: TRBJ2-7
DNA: TGTGCCAGCAGTGAAAAGGTTGGCAGGGGCTACGAGCAGTACTTC
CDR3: CASSEKVGRGYEQYF

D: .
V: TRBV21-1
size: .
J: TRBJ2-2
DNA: TGTGCCAGCAGCAAAGTCGACAATCAGAACACCGGGGAGCTGTTTTTT
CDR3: CASSKVDNQNTGELFF